A selection of T cell receptor beta chains follows, all from one sample in a study of cytomegalovirus exposure and HLA in healthy donors. The assay was immunoSEQ multiplex PCR, and TCRdb's table has in-frame clones only and misses some. The top ten hold roughly 3% of the sample, which has approximately 180,000 clones, under 85% seen once. Specimen: PBMCs. Receptors originate from a male donor in good health and CMV-seronegative. The CDR3 runs from the conserved cysteine through the conserved F or W. D genes are given only for firm matches. Clone size appears in some rows only: once, few, many, or a class for an expanded clone.

cdr3_length	v_call	clone_size	d_call	j_call	cdr3_aa
13	TRBV5-1	-	-	TRBJ1-5	CANNRYSNQPQHF
15	TRBV6-5	-	-	TRBJ2-7	CASSYPGRRAYEQYF
14	TRBV9	-	-	TRBJ1-3	CASSVSSSGNTIYF
14	TRBV18	-	-	TRBJ1-5	CASSLGQSNQPQHF
15	TRBV4-3	-	TRBD1	TRBJ2-7	CASSPTGTGAYEQYF
17	TRBV30	-	TRBD1	TRBJ1-2	CAWSDWDRGGSNYGYTF
13	TRBV6-1	-	TRBD1	TRBJ1-2	CASRGTGVYGYTF
14	TRBV6-6	few	-	TRBJ1-5	CASTLTGFNQPQHF
14	TRBV19	-	-	TRBJ1-2	CASSINQNNYGYTF
12	TRBV30	-	-	TRBJ1-5	CAWSRGGQPQHF
14	TRBV2	-	TRBD2	TRBJ2-3	CAGQAGALSDTQYF
19	TRBV28	-	TRBD2	TRBJ2-1	CASSGPGLAGVRSYNEQFF
14	TRBV7-2	-	-	TRBJ1-1	CASSFAGSNTEAFF
13	TRBV10-3	-	TRBD2	TRBJ2-3	CAIRGLAGDTQYF
13	TRBV6-1	-	-	TRBJ2-7	CASSRNREYEQYF
14	TRBV2	few	-	TRBJ1-6	CASSGGQRYSPLHF
17	TRBV18	-	-	TRBJ1-5	CASSPSSSGGRNQPQHF
12	TRBV6-6	-	-	TRBJ2-7	CASSSGAYEQYF
14	TRBV6-5	once	TRBD2	TRBJ2-4	CASSSAGGSNIQYF
16	TRBV30	-	TRBD1	TRBJ2-2	CAWTELDRRNTGELFF
16	TRBV15	-	-	TRBJ1-4	CATSSPLGGLGEKLFF
15	TRBV6-5	-	-	TRBJ1-3	CASSYGTQFTNTIYF
17	TRBV28	-	TRBD2	TRBJ2-7	CASRLLMVASGRSEQYF
14	TRBV30	-	TRBD1	TRBJ1-1	CAWRRTGLNTEAFF
13	TRBV19	-	-	TRBJ2-3	CASTGDGTDTQYF
12	TRBV19	-	TRBD2	TRBJ2-1	CATGRGVGEQFF
15	TRBV10-3	-	TRBD1	TRBJ2-7	CAISDLDRDRYEQYF
14	TRBV28	-	-	TRBJ2-5	CASSLRGRGETQYF
14	TRBV6-5	few	-	TRBJ1-5	CASSPTRSNQPQHF
14	TRBV4-2	-	TRBD2	TRBJ2-1	CASALGLAGSEQFF
11	TRBV20-1	-	-	TRBJ2-7	CSASPTYEQYF
14	TRBV9	-	-	TRBJ1-2	CASSVSRGDYGYTF
15	TRBV5-4	-	-	TRBJ2-1	CASRLGQGTYNEQFF
15	TRBV6-6	-	-	TRBJ1-2	CASSYGTDSGGGYTF
14	TRBV6-5	-	-	TRBJ1-2	CASSYSPGHHGYTF
13	TRBV11-3	-	-	TRBJ2-5	CASSLDQFGTQYF
15	TRBV4-1	-	-	TRBJ2-1	CASSGGTGINNEQFF
15	TRBV9	-	TRBD1	TRBJ1-5	CASSVGTGAGQPQHF
15	TRBV9	-	TRBD2	TRBJ2-3	CASSVRGGGADTQYF
14	TRBV2	-	-	TRBJ1-2	CASSAWDTQYGYTF
17	TRBV7-7	-	-	TRBJ2-7	CASSLAGLRGQSYEQYF
17	TRBV9	-	TRBD1	TRBJ1-6	CASNQGDREPYNSPLHF
14	TRBV4-3	-	-	TRBJ1-4	CASSQGPEEEKLFF
14	TRBV28	-	-	TRBJ1-2	CASITGQGVRGYTF
14	TRBV6-5	few	-	TRBJ1-2	CASSPIGGFDGYTF
11	TRBV6-1	-	-	TRBJ2-7	CASRSQGEQYF
15	TRBV4-1	-	-	TRBJ1-2	CASSQAFTPNYGYTF
15	TRBV9	-	TRBD1	TRBJ2-2	CASSVGTGGTGELFF
14	TRBV30	-	TRBD2	TRBJ2-5	CAWIRTSGQETQYF
15	TRBV29-1	-	TRBD2	TRBJ2-1	CSAVLGEGPDNEQFF
14	TRBV9	few	-	TRBJ2-7	CASSPKSGTYEQYF
11	TRBV29-1	-	TRBD2	TRBJ2-3	CSSGTPDTQYF
15	TRBV28	-	-	TRBJ1-5	CASSYSSNENQPQHF
12	TRBV28	-	-	TRBJ2-2	CASSHNTGELFF
13	TRBV9	-	-	TRBJ2-3	CASSVDFLDTQYF